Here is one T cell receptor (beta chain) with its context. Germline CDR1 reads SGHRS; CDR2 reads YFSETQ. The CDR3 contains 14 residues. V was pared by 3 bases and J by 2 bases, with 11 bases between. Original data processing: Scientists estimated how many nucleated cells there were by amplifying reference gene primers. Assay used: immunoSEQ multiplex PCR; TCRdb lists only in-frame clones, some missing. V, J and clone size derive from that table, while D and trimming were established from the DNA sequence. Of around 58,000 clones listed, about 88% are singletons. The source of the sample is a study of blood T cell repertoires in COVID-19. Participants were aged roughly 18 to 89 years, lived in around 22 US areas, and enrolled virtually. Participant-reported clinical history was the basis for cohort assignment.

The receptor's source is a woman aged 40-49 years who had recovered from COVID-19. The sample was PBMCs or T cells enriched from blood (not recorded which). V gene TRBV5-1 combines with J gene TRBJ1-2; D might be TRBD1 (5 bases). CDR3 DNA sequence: TGCGCCAGCAGCTCGGGTCCAGGGAACTATGGCTACACCTTC. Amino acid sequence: CASSSGPGNYGYTF. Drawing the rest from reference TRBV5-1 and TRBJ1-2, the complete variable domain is KAGVTQTPRYLIKTRGQQVTLSCSPISGHRSVSWYQQTPGQGLQFLFEYFSETQRNKGNFPGRFSGRQFSNSRSEMNVSTLELGDSALYLCASSSGPGNYGYTFGSGTRLTVV.